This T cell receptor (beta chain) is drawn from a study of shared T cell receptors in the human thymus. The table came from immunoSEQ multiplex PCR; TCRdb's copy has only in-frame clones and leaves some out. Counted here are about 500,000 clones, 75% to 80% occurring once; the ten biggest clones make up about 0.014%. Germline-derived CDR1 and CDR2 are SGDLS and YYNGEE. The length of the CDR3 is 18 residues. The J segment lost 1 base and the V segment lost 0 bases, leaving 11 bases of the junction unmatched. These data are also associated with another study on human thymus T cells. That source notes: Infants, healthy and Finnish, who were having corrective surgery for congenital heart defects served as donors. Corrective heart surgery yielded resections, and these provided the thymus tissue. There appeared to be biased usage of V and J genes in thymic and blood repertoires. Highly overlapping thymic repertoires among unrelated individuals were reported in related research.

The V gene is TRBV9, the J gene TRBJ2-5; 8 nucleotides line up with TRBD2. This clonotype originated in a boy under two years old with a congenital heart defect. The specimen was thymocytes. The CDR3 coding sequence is TGTGCCAGCAGCGTAGACGGGAGGGCTAGCGAAACCCAAGAGACCCAGTACTTC. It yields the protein CASSVDGRASETQETQYF.